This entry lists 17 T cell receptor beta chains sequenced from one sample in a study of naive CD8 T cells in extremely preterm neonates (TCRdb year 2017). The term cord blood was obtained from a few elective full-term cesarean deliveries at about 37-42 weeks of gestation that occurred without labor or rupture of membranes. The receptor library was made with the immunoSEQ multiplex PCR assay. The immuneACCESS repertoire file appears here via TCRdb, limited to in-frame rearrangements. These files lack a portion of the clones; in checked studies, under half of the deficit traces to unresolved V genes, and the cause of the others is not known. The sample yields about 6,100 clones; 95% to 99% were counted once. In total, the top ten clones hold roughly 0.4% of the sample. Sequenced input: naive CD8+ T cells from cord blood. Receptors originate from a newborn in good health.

As DNA, the CDR3 is TGTGCCACCAGCAGAGGGACAGGGGGTAATGAAAAACTGTTTTTT. Its protein product is CATSRGTGGNEKLFF. This chain links TRBV15 with TRBJ1-4; 10 bases are shared with TRBD1. The V gene end was trimmed by 1 base and the J gene end by 4 bases; junction bases not matched to a gene: 0. This CDR3 is 15 amino acids long. Germline CDR1 reads LNHNV; CDR2 reads YYDKDF (reference sequence).

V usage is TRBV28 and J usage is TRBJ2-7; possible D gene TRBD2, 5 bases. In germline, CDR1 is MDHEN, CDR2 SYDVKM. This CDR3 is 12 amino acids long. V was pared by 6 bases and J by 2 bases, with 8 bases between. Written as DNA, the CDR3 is TGTGCCAGCAGCTCCGGGACCTACGAGCAGTACTTC. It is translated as CASSSGTYEQYF.

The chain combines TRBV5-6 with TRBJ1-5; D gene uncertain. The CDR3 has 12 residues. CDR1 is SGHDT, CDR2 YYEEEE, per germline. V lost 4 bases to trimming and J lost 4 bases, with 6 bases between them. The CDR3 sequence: CASSLQNQPQHF. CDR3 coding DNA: TGTGCCAGCAGCCTGCAGAATCAGCCCCAGCATTTT. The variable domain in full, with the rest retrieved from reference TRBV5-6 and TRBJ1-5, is DAGVTQSPTHLIKTRGQQVTLRCSPKSGHDTVSWYQQALGQGPQFIFQYYEEEERQRGNFPDRFSGHQFPNYSSELNVNALLLGDSALYLCASSLQNQPQHFGDGTRLSIL.

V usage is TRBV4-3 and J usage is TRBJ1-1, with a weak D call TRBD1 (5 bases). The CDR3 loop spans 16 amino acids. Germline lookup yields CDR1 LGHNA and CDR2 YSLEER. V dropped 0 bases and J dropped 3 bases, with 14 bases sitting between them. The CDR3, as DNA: TGCGCCAGCAGCCAAGACCTCACAGGAGTGCACACTGAAGCTTTCTTT. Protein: CASSQDLTGVHTEAFF.

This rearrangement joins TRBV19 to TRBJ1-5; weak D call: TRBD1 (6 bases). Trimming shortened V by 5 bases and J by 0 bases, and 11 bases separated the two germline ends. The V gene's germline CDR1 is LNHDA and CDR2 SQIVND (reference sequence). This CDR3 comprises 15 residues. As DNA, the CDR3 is TGTGCCAGTAGTCCGGACAGTTATAGCAATCAGCCCCAGCATTTT. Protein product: CASSPDSYSNQPQHF.

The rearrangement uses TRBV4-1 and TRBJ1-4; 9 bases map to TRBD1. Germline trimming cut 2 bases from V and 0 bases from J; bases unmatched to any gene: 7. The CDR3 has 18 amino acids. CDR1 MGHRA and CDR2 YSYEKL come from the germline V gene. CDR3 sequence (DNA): TGCGCCAGCAGCCAATTGGGACAGGGACCCACAACTAATGAAAAACTGTTTTTT. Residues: CASSQLGQGPTTNEKLFF.

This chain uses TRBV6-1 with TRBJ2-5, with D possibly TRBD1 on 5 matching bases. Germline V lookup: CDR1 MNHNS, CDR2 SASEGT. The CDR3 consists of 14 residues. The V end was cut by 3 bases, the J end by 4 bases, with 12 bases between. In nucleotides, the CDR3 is TGTGCCAGCAGTGATTATGGACACTCAGAGACCCAGTACTTC. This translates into CASSDYGHSETQYF.

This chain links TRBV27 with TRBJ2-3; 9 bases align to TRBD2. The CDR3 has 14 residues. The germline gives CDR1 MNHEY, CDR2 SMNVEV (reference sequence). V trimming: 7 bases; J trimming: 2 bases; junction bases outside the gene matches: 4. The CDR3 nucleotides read TGTGCCAGCACCGAGCGGGGGGTCACAGATACGCAGTATTTT. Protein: CASTERGVTDTQYF.

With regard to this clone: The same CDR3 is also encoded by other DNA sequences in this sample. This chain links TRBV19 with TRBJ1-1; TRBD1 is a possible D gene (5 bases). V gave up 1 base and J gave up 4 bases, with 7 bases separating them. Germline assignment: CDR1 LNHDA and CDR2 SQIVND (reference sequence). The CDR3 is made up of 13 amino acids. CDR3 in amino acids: CASSIAGGTEAFF. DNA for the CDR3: TGTGCCAGTAGTATAGCCGGGGGCACTGAAGCTTTCTTT.

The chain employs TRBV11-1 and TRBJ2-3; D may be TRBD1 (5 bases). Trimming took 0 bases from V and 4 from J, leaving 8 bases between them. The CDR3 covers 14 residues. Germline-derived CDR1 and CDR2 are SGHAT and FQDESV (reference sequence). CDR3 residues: CASSLATGPDTQYF. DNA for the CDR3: TGTGCCAGCAGCTTAGCTACAGGACCAGATACGCAGTATTTT.

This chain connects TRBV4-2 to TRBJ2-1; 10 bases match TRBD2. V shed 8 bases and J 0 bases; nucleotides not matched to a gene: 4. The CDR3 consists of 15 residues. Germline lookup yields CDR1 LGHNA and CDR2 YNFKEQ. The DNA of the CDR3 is TGTGCCAGCGCTAGCGGGAGACCCTCCTACAATGAGCAGTTCTTC. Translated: CASASGRPSYNEQFF.

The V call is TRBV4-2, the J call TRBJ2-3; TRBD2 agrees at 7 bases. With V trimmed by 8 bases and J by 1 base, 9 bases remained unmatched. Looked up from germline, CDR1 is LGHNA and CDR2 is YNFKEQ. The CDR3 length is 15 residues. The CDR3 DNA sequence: TGTGCCAGCTCATTCAGCGGGGTCCGCACAGATACGCAGTATTTT. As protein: CASSFSGVRTDTQYF.

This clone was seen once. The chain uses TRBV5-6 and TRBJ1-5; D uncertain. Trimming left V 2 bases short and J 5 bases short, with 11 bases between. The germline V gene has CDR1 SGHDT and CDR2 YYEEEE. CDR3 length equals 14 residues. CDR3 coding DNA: TGTGCCAGCAGCTTTTACTCCGGGGATCAGCCCCAGCATTTT. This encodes CASSFYSGDQPQHF. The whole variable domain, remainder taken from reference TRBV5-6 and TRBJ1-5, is DAGVTQSPTHLIKTRGQQVTLRCSPKSGHDTVSWYQQALGQGPQFIFQYYEEEERQRGNFPDRFSGHQFPNYSSELNVNALLLGDSALYLCASSFYSGDQPQHFGDGTRLSIL.

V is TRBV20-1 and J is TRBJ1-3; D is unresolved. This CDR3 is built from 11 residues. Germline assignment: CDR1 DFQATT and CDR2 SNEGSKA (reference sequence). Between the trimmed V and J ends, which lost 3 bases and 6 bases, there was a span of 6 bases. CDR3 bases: TGCAGTGCTAGCGGGGAAAACACCATATATTTT. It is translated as CSASGENTIYF.

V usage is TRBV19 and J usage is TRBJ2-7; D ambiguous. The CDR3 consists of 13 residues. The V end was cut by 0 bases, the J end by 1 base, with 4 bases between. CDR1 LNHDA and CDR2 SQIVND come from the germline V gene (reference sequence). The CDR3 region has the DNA TGTGCCAGTAGTATAGATAGTTCCTACGAGCAGTACTTC. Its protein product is CASSIDSSYEQYF.

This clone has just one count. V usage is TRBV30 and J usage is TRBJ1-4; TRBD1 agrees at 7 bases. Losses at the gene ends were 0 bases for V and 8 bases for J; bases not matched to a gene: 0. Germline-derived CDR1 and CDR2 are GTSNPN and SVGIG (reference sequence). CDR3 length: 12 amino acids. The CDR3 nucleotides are TGTGCCTGGAGTGTACAGGGGGAAAAACTGTTTTTT. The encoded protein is CAWSVQGEKLFF.

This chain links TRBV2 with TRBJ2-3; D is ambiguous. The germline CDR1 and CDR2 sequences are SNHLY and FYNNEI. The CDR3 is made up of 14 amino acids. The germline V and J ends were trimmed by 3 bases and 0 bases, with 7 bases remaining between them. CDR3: CASSDFRSTDTQYF. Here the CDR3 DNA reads TGTGCCAGCAGTGATTTCAGGAGCACAGATACGCAGTATTTT.